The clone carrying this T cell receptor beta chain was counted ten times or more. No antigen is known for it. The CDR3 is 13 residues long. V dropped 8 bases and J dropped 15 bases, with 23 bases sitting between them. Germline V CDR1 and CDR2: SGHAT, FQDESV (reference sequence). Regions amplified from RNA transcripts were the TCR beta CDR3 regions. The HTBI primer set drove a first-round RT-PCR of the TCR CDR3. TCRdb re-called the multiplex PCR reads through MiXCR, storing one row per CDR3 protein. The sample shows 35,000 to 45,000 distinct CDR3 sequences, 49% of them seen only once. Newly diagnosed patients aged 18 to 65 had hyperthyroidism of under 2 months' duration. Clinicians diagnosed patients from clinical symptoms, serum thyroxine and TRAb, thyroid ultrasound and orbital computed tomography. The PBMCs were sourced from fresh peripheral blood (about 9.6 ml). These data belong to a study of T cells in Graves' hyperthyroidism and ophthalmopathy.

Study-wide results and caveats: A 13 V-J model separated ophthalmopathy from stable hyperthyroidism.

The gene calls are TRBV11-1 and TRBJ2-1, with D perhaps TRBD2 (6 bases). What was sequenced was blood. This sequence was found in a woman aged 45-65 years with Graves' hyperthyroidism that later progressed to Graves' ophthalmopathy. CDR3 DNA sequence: TGTGCCAGCGCCGGGGGTTTGGGAATGATGGGGTTCTTC. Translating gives CASAGGLGMMGFF. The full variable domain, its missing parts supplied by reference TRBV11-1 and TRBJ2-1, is EAEVAQSPRYKITEKSQAVAFWCDPISGHATLYWYRQILGQGPELLVQFQDESVVDDSQLPKDRFSAERLKGVDSTLKIQPAELGDSAMYLCASAGGLGMMGFFGPGTRLTVL.